A single sample gave rise to the 32 T cell receptor beta chains below, sequenced in a study of OX40 agonist ivuxolimab in advanced cancers. Method: immunoSEQ multiplex PCR; TCRdb's copy keeps in-frame clones and lacks some. The sample lists 65,000 to 85,000 clones, just under 95% occurring once. The sample in question was CD4+ or CD8+ T cells sorted from blood, obtained in a trial of the OX40 agonist ivuxolimab. The source of these receptors is an adult with an advanced solid tumor such as melanoma, head and neck, liver or kidney cancer.

For the CDR3, the DNA is TGTGCCAGTGCAGAGAGTATTTATAATTCACCCCTCCACTTT. Translated: CASAESIYNSPLHF. This chain uses TRBV19 with TRBJ1-6; D call uncertain. The CDR3 is 14 residues long. CDR1 and CDR2 (germline): LNHDA, SQIVND (reference sequence). Trimming left V 8 bases short and J 4 bases short, with 12 bases between.

This chain connects TRBV9 to TRBJ1-2; 10 nucleotides line up with TRBD1. This CDR3 has 14 residues. Germline CDR1 is SGDLS and CDR2 is YYNGEE. The J segment lost 4 bases and the V segment lost 3 bases, leaving 3 bases of the junction unmatched. CDR3 region: CASSGQGAFYGYTF. In DNA form, the CDR3 reads TGTGCCAGCAGCGGACAGGGGGCTTTCTATGGCTACACCTTC.

The chain uses TRBV5-1 and TRBJ2-3; D is unresolved. V was clipped by 3 bases and J by 6 bases, with 14 bases between them. Germline V gives CDR1 SGHRS, CDR2 YFSETQ. The CDR3 sequence is 14 residues long. This CDR3 is CASSYEIPSDTQYF. Here the CDR3 DNA reads TGCGCCAGCAGCTACGAAATCCCGTCTGATACGCAGTATTTT.

The chain links TRBV5-1 to TRBJ1-2; unclear D gene. The V end lost 5 bases, the J end lost 6 bases, and 29 bases lay between the germline ends. Looked up from germline, CDR1 is SGHRS and CDR2 is YFSETQ. This CDR3 is 18 amino acids long. The CDR3 DNA sequence: TGCGCCAGCAGTCCCGGCCTTTTGACCGCCGGGGTAAGAGATGGCTACACCTTC. Amino acids: CASSPGLLTAGVRDGYTF.

CDR3 in amino acids: CASSVRQGSTNEKLFF. CDR3 sequence (DNA): TGTGCCAGCAGCGTCCGACAGGGTTCAACTAATGAAAAACTGTTTTTT. J is TRBJ1-4 and V is TRBV7-6; 7 nucleotides line up with TRBD1. The CDR3 consists of 16 residues. After removal of 5 bases from V and 0 bases from J, the junction contained 6 bases not matched to a gene. The V gene's germline CDR1 is SGHVS and CDR2 FNYEAQ.

The chain joins TRBV13 to TRBJ1-1; no clear D. The germline gives CDR1 PRHDT, CDR2 FYEKMQ (reference sequence). This CDR3 has 13 residues. Trimming shortened V by 0 bases and J by 6 bases, and 8 bases separated the two germline ends. In nucleotides, the CDR3 is TGTGCCAGCAGCTTAGGGGGTGGGGCTGAAGCTTTCTTT. This sequence encodes CASSLGGGAEAFF.

The chain recombines TRBV4-2 with TRBJ2-5, with 9 bases that match TRBD1. Germline V gene sequence: CDR1 LGHNA, CDR2 YNFKEQ. The length of the CDR3 is 18 residues. Trimming removed 1 base from V and 1 base from J; junction bases left unmatched: 10. CDR3 protein: CASSQGWGTGGAQETQYF. The CDR3 region has the DNA TGTGCCAGCAGCCAAGGCTGGGGCACAGGGGGCGCCCAAGAGACCCAGTACTTC.

This chain links TRBV28 with TRBJ2-7; D not certain. This CDR3 comprises 14 residues. Germline CDR1 MDHEN, CDR2 SYDVKM. V shed 2 bases and J shed 7 bases, with 15 bases lying between them. The CDR3 coding sequence is TGTGCCAGCAGTTTAGGCGGATCTTTGAGGGAGCAGTACTTC. Translating it yields CASSLGGSLREQYF.

The chain combines TRBV19 with TRBJ1-5; D is possibly TRBD1 (5 bases). The V gene lost 9 bases and the J gene lost 7 bases, with 22 bases spanning the gap. Germline CDR1 and CDR2: LNHDA and SQIVND (reference sequence). This CDR3 has 15 residues. CDR3 sequence: CASRLGGGREQPQHF. CDR3 nucleotides: TGTGCCAGCCGCCTTGGGGGGGGGAGGGAGCAGCCCCAGCATTTT.

The chain links TRBV2 to TRBJ2-5, with a weak D call TRBD1 (6 bases). The CDR3 is made up of 14 amino acids. The germline V and J ends were trimmed by 4 bases and 0 bases, with 9 bases remaining between them. Germline-derived CDR1 and CDR2 are SNHLY and FYNNEI. CDR3 nucleotides: TGTGCCAGCAGTGTAGGACAGTACCAAGAGACCCAGTACTTC. Its translation: CASSVGQYQETQYF.

The V call is TRBV29-1, the J call TRBJ1-1; D remains ambiguous. This CDR3 region has 14 residues. Trimming took off 5 bases at V and 1 base at J, with 14 bases between the two ends. CDR1 and CDR2 (germline): SQVTM, ANQGSEA. The CDR3 nucleotides are TGCAGCGTTAAACAAGCCGTACCGAACACTGAAGCTTTCTTT. Translating gives CSVKQAVPNTEAFF.

The chain recombines TRBV5-1 with TRBJ2-1, with D maybe TRBD2 (5 bases). The CDR3 has 14 amino acids. V dropped 0 bases and J dropped 8 bases, with 12 bases sitting between them. The V gene's germline CDR1 is SGHRS and CDR2 YFSETQ. This chain's CDR3 is CASSLAGGRDEQFF. In nucleotides, the CDR3 is TGCGCCAGCAGCTTGGCCGGAGGCCGGGATGAGCAGTTCTTC.

The chain joins TRBV4-1 to TRBJ2-5; tentative D call: TRBD2 (5 bases). Germline CDR1 is MGHRA and CDR2 is YSYEKL. With 1 base removed from V and 1 base from J, the gap between germline ends came to 10 bases. The CDR3 is 15 residues long. As DNA, the CDR3 is TGCGCCAGCAGCCAAGGATCTAGCATCCAAGAGACCCAGTACTTC. Protein sequence: CASSQGSSIQETQYF.

The chain couples TRBV5-8 to TRBJ1-2, with 7 bases lining up with TRBD1. With V trimmed by 4 bases and J by 0 bases, 3 bases remained unmatched. This CDR3 has 14 amino acids. Germline V CDR1 and CDR2: SGHTS, YDEGEE. CDR3 DNA: TGTGCCAGCAGCCCCGGACAGGCTAACTATGGCTACACCTTC. Translation: CASSPGQANYGYTF.

This chain links TRBV6-5 with TRBJ1-1; D call uncertain. V was pared by 3 bases and J by 3 bases, with 11 bases between. The CDR3 consists of 14 residues. Germline CDR1 is MNHEY and CDR2 is SVGAGI. CDR3 residues: CASSYTGSDTEAFF. As DNA, the CDR3 is TGTGCCAGCAGTTATACGGGCTCGGACACTGAAGCTTTCTTT.

V and J are TRBV19 and TRBJ2-1, with D possibly being TRBD1 (6 bases). This CDR3 is built from 13 residues. V shed 3 bases and J shed 15 bases, with 18 bases lying between them. CDR1 is LNHDA and CDR2 is SQIVND in the germline V gene (reference sequence). The CDR3 is CASSIPGIGGPFF. The CDR3 nucleotides read TGTGCCAGTAGTATTCCGGGGATAGGGGGTCCGTTCTTC.

The chain employs TRBV9 and TRBJ1-2, with D tentatively TRBD1 (6 bases). The CDR3 is 14 residues long. The germline CDR1 and CDR2 sequences are SGDLS and YYNGEE. Trimming cost V 4 bases and J 8 bases, with 18 bases left between them. CDR3 bases: TGTGCCAGCAGCCCTCGATTGGGGGCTCTGGGCTACACCTTC. Encoded protein: CASSPRLGALGYTF. Filled out from reference TRBV9 and TRBJ1-2, the complete variable domain reads DSGVTQTPKHLITATGQRVTLRCSPRSGDLSVYWYQQSLDQGLQFLIQYYNGEERAKGNILERFSAQQFPDLHSELNLSSLELGDSALYFCASSPRLGALGYTFGSGTRLTVV.

The CDR3 sequence is CASRGIEVSVYGYTF. CDR3 in DNA: TGTGCCAGTAGAGGTATTGAGGTGTCAGTATATGGCTACACCTTC. The V and J genes are TRBV19 and TRBJ1-2; D ambiguous. The CDR3 totals 15 residues. V was trimmed by 6 bases and J by 5 bases, leaving 19 bases between them. Germline V gene lookup returns CDR1 LNHDA and CDR2 SQIVND (reference sequence). Variable domain in full (rest from reference TRBV19 and TRBJ1-2): DGGITQSPKYLFRKEGQNVTLSCEQNLNHDAMYWYRQDPGQGLRLIYYSQIVNDFQKGDIAEGYSVSREKKESFPLTVTSAQKNPTAFYLCASRGIEVSVYGYTFGSGTRLTVV.

The chain recombines TRBV4-1 with TRBJ1-1; D possibly corresponds to TRBD1 (6 bases). Trimming removed 1 base at V and 9 bases at J, with 12 bases between. This CDR3 has 13 residues. Germline CDR1 reads MGHRA; CDR2 reads YSYEKL. CDR3 residues: CASSQALTGKAFF. In nucleotides, the CDR3 is TGCGCCAGCAGCCAAGCCCTTACAGGGAAAGCTTTCTTT.

The chain is built from TRBV6-6 and TRBJ1-1, with TRBD1 identical over 7 bases. The CDR3 covers 13 residues. CDR1 and CDR2 (germline): MNHNY, SVGAGI (reference sequence). V shed 6 bases and J 3 bases; nucleotides not matched to a gene: 4. The CDR3 sequence is CASRPGGYTEAFF. CDR3 DNA: TGTGCCAGCAGACCAGGGGGGTACACTGAAGCTTTCTTT.

CDR3 sequence: CASSLRLAGGPNTGELFF. The CDR3 DNA reads TGCGCCAGCAGCTTAAGGCTAGCGGGGGGTCCCAACACCGGGGAGCTGTTTTTT. This rearrangement joins TRBV5-1 to TRBJ2-2; TRBD2 matches at 11 bases. Per the germline V gene, CDR1 is SGHRS and CDR2 is YFSETQ. CDR3 length: 18 residues. V gave up 2 bases and J gave up 2 bases; unmatched junction bases: 8.

The rearrangement links TRBV4-1 to TRBJ1-6, with a weak D call TRBD1 (5 bases). The V gene lost 4 bases and the J gene lost 6 bases, with 10 bases spanning the gap. CDR1 is MGHRA and CDR2 is YSYEKL in the germline V gene. This CDR3 is built from 14 residues. The CDR3 nucleotides read TGCGCCAGCAGCCCAGGGCCCATTAATTCACCCCTCCACTTT. It codes for CASSPGPINSPLHF.

V is TRBV7-2 and J is TRBJ2-2; 7 bases line up with TRBD2. In germline, CDR1 is SGHTA, CDR2 FQGNSA. The CDR3 has 15 residues. Trimming removed 5 bases from V and 0 bases from J; junction bases left unmatched: 3. CDR3 DNA sequence: TGTGCCAGCAGCCCAGGACTAGCGAACACCGGGGAGCTGTTTTTT. Translation: CASSPGLANTGELFF.

This clone has a handful of counts. The rearrangement uses TRBV18 and TRBJ2-7, with 14 bases matching TRBD2. Germline values: CDR1 KGHSH, CDR2 LQKENI. Losses at the gene ends were 6 bases for V and 2 bases for J; bases not matched to a gene: 15. The length of the CDR3 is 19 residues. CDR3 coding DNA: TGTGCCAGCTCGCTGACCGGGACTAGCGGGAGTAGGGCCCCCTACGAGCAGTACTTC. Protein: CASSLTGTSGSRAPYEQYF.

This clone was seen a few times. The rearrangement joins TRBV29-1 to TRBJ1-1; D is perhaps TRBD1 (5 bases). Germline V gene data show CDR1 as SQVTM and CDR2 as ANQGSEA. The CDR3 runs 12 residues. With 7 bases removed from V and 4 bases from J, the gap between germline ends came to 13 bases. The CDR3 here is CSGAGFGTEAFF. Here the CDR3 DNA reads TGCAGCGGAGCAGGGTTTGGCACTGAAGCTTTCTTT.

This chain links TRBV18 with TRBJ2-2, with D possibly being TRBD1 (6 bases). V shed 5 bases and J shed 4 bases, with 11 bases lying between them. The CDR3 extends over 14 amino acids. Per germline, CDR1 KGHSH and CDR2 LQKENI. The CDR3 region is CASSERDTTGELFF. CDR3 nucleotide sequence: TGTGCCAGCTCAGAACGGGACACCACCGGGGAGCTGTTTTTT.

The chain is built from TRBV30 and TRBJ1-1; TRBD1 aligns across 7 bases. The CDR3 has 13 residues. Germline CDR1 GTSNPN, CDR2 SVGIG (reference sequence). The ends lost 7 bases at V and 0 bases at J; junction bases unmatched: 5. For the CDR3, the DNA is TGTGCCTACGAACAGGGGATGAACACTGAAGCTTTCTTT. Amino acid sequence: CAYEQGMNTEAFF.

V and J are TRBV19 and TRBJ2-1, with 9 bases matching TRBD2. The V segment lost 0 bases and the J segment 8 bases; nucleotides outside the gene matches: 8. CDR3 length: 16 residues. The germline CDR1 and CDR2 sequences are LNHDA and SQIVND (reference sequence). CDR3 DNA sequence: TGTGCCAGTAGTATAGATCAAGCGGGGGGCCGCTATGAGCAGTTCTTC. Protein sequence: CASSIDQAGGRYEQFF.

This clone was detected only a few times. V and J are TRBV10-3 and TRBJ2-7, with 7 bases that match TRBD1. The CDR3 has 15 amino acids. The junction had 12 bases not matched to a gene; V was cut back by 5 bases and J by 5 bases. In germline, CDR1 is ENHRY, CDR2 SYGVKD. DNA for the CDR3: TGTGCCATCAGTAATCCAAGACAGGGACGGGACGAGCAGTACTTC. This codes for CAISNPRQGRDEQYF.

The chain employs TRBV6-5 and TRBJ2-7; D is unresolved. The CDR3 is 12 amino acids. The V gene lost 6 bases and the J gene lost 6 bases, with 12 bases spanning the gap. CDR1 and CDR2 (germline): MNHEY, SVGAGI. In nucleotides, the CDR3 is TGTGCCAGCAGCCGAGTTGGGATCGAGCAGTACTTC. It codes for CASSRVGIEQYF.

The chain carries TRBV5-8 and TRBJ2-5, with 7 bases identical to TRBD1. Germline CDR1 SGHTS, CDR2 YDEGEE. CDR3 length equals 15 residues. V gave up 4 bases and J gave up 0 bases; unmatched junction bases: 6. CDR3 DNA sequence: TGTGCCAGCAGCCGCCGTGACAGGGACCAAGAGACCCAGTACTTC. Amino acids: CASSRRDRDQETQYF.

V gene TRBV19 combines with J gene TRBJ2-5; the D call may be TRBD1 or TRBD2 (5 bases each). Germline CDR1 reads LNHDA; CDR2 reads SQIVND (reference sequence). The CDR3 sequence is 14 residues long. V lost 3 bases and J 5 bases, leaving 13 bases between the germline ends. CDR3 amino acids: CASSIPGQPETQYF. The CDR3 nucleotides are TGTGCCAGTAGTATCCCGGGGCAGCCGGAGACCCAGTACTTC.